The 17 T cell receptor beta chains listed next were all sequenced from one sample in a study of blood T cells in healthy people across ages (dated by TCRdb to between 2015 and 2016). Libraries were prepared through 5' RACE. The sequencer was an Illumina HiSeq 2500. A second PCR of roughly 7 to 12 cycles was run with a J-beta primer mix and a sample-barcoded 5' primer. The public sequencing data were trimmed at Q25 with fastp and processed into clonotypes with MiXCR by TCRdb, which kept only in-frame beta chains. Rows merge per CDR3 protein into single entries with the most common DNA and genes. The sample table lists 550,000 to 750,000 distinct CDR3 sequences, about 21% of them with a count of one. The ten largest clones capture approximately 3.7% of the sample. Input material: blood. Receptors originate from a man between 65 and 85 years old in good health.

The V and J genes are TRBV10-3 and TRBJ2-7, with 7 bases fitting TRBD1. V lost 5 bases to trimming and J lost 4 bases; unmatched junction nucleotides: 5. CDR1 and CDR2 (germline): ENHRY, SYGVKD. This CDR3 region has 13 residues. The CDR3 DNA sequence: TGTGCCATCAGTAAAGCAGGGGGTTACGAGCAGTACTTC. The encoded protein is CAISKAGGYEQYF.

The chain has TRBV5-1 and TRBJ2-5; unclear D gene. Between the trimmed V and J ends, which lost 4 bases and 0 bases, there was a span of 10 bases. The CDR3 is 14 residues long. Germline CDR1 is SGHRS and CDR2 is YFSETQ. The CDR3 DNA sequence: TGCGCCAGCAGCCCGCGCGCAAACCAAGAGACCCAGTACTTC. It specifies CASSPRANQETQYF.

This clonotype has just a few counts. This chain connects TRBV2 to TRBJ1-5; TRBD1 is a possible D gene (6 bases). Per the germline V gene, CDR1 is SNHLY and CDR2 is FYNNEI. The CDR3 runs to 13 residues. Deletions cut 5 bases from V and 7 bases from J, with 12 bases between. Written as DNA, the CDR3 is TGTGCCAGCAGTTGGGGGGCTCAGCAGCCCCAGCATTTT. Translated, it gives CASSWGAQQPQHF.

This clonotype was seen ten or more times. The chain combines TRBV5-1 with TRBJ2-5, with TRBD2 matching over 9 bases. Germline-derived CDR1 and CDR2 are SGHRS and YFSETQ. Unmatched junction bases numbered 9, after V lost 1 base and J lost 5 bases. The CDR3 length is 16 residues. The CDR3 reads CASSLMASGMGETQYF. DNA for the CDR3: TGCGCCAGCAGCTTGATGGCTAGCGGGATGGGGGAGACCCAGTACTTC.

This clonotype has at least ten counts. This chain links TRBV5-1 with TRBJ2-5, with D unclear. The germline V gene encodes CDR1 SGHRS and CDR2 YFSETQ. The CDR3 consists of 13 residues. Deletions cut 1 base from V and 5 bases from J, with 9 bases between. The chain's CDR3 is CASSLTVGETQYF. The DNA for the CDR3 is TGCGCCAGCAGCTTGACAGTTGGCGAGACCCAGTACTTC.

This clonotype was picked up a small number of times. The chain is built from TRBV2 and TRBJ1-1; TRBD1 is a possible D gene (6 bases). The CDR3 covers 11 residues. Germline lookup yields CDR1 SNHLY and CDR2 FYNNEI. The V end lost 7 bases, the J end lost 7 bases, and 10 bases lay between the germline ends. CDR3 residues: CASNRAVEAFF. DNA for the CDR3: TGTGCCAGCAACAGGGCTGTTGAAGCTTTCTTT. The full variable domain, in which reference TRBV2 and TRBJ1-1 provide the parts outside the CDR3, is EPEVTQTPSHQVTQMGQEVILRCVPISNHLYFYWYRQILGQKVEFLVSFYNNEISEKSEIFDDQFSVERPDGSNFTLKIRSTKLEDSAMYFCASNRAVEAFFGQGTRLTVV.

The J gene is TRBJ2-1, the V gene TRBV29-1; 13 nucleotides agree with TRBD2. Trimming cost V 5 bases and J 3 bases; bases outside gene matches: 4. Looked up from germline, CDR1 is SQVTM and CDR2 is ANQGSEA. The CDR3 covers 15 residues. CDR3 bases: TGCAGCGTTAGGGGACTAGCGGGAATCTACAATGAGCAGTTCTTC. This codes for CSVRGLAGIYNEQFF.

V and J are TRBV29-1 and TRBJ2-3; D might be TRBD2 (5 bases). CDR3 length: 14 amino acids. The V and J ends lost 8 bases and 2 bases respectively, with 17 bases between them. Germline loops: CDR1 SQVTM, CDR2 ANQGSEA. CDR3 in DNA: TGCAGCCTTTCTTTGAGGGCCCACACAGATACGCAGTATTTT. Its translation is CSLSLRAHTDTQYF.

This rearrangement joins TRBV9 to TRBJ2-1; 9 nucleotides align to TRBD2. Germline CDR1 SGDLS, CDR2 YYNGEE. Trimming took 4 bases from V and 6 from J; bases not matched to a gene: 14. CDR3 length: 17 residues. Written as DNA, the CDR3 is TGTGCCAGCAGCCCCCGAGTTACAGGGACTAGCAGCAATGAGCAGTTCTTC. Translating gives CASSPRVTGTSSNEQFF.

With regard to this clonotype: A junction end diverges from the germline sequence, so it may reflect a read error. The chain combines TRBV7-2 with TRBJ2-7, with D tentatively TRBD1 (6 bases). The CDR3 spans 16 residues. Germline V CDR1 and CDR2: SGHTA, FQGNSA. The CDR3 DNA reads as TGTGCCAGCAGCTTAGTAGGGGGAGCCTGGTCCTACGAGCATTACTTC. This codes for CASSLVGGAWSYEHYF.

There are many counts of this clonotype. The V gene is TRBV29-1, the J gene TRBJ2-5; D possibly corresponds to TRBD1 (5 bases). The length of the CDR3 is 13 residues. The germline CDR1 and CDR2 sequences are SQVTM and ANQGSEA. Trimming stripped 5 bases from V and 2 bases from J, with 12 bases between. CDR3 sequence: CSVRTSGQETQYF. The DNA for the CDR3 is TGCAGCGTTAGGACATCAGGTCAAGAGACCCAGTACTTC.

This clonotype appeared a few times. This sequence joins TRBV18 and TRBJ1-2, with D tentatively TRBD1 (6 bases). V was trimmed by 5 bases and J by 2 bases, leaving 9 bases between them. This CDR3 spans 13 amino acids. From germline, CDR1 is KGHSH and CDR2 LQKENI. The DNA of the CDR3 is TGTGCCAGCTCAGGACAGACAAACTATGGCTACACCTTC. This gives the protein CASSGQTNYGYTF.

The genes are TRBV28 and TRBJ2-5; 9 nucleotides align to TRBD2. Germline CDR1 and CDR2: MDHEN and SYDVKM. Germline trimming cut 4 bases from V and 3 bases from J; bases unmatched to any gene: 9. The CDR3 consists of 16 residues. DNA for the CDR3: TGTGCCAGCAGTTCTCCGGGTAGCGGGAGTAAAGAGACCCAGTACTTC. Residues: CASSSPGSGSKETQYF.

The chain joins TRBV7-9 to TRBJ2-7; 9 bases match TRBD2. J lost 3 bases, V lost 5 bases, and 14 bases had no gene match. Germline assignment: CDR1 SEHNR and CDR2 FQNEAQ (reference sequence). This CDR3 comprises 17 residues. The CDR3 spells CASSPAPGLAGNYEQYF. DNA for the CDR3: TGTGCCAGCAGCCCCGCCCCAGGGCTAGCGGGAAACTACGAGCAGTACTTC.

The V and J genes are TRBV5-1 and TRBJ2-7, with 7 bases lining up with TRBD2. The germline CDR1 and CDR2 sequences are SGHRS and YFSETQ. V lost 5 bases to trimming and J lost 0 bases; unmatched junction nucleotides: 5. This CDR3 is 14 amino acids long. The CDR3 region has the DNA TGCGCCAGCAGGCGGGACTACGACTCCTACGAGCAGTACTTC. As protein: CASRRDYDSYEQYF.

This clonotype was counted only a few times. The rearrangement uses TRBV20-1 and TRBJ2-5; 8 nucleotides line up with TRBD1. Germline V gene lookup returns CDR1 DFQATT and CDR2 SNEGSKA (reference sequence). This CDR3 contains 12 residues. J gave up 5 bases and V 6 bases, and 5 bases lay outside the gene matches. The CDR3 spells CSAVTGGETQYF. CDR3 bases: TGCAGTGCGGTAACAGGGGGGGAGACCCAGTACTTC.

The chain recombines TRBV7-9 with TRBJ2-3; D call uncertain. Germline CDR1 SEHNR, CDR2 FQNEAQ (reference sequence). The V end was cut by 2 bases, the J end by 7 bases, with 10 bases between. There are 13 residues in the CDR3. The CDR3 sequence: CASSLRDSNTQYF. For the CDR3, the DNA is TGTGCCAGCAGCTTAAGAGATAGCAATACGCAGTATTTT.